This entry lists 4 T cell receptor beta chains sequenced from one sample in a study of blood T cells in healthy people across ages. A J-beta primer mix and a sample-barcoded 5' primer were used in a second PCR of about 7 to 11 cycles. TCRdb recomputed calls from the 5' RACE reads with MiXCR, one row per CDR3 protein. The sample gives about 730,000 distinct CDR3 sequences, about 40% of which show up once; around a fifth is in the top ten. Material: blood. These receptors came from a woman aged 55-69 years in good health.

The V call is TRBV20-1, the J call TRBJ1-1, with D perhaps matching TRBD1 (5 bases). V gave up 5 bases and J gave up 10 bases, with 17 bases separating them. CDR1 is DFQATT, CDR2 SNEGSKA, per germline (reference sequence). The CDR3 loop spans 12 amino acids. DNA of the CDR3: TGCAGTGCTGGAAAGGACACCTGGGCAGCTTTCTTT. Its translation: CSAGKDTWAAFF.

This clonotype has at least ten counts. V usage is TRBV4-2 and J usage is TRBJ2-5, with D possibly being TRBD1 or TRBD2 (6 bases each). The CDR3 has 16 residues. V lost 0 bases and J lost 1, with 12 bases in between. Per germline, CDR1 LGHNA and CDR2 YNFKEQ. The CDR3 region is CASSQDYSGAQETQYF. Written as DNA, the CDR3 is TGTGCCAGCAGCCAAGATTATTCGGGGGCCCAAGAGACCCAGTACTTC.

This clonotype came up a few times. The rearrangement links TRBV28 to TRBJ1-2, with a weak D call TRBD1 (5 bases). This CDR3 is built from 13 residues. Trimming shortened V by 6 bases and J by 2 bases, and 10 bases separated the two germline ends. Germline V lookup: CDR1 MDHEN, CDR2 SYDVKM. The CDR3 reads CASRLTENYGYTF. The CDR3 DNA sequence: TGTGCCAGCAGACTGACAGAGAACTATGGCTACACCTTC.

The V and J genes are TRBV12-3 or TRBV12-4 and TRBJ1-4, with 12 bases that match TRBD1. V lost 5 bases, J lost 8 bases, and 15 bases stayed unmatched. There are 18 residues in the CDR3. As DNA, the CDR3 is TGTGCCAGCAGTCGGGGCTCGGGACAGGGGGCCCTTTCCGAAAAACTGTTTTTT. It is translated as CASSRGSGQGALSEKLFF.